A selection of T cell receptor beta chains follows, all from one sample in a study of CD8+ T cells in alopecia areata. Here immunoSEQ multiplex PCR was the method, and the copy in TCRdb shows in-frame clones only, minus some. The sample has 100,000 to 150,000 clones, about 50% seen once; the top ten hold around 20%. Sequencing used CD8+ T cells sorted from blood, obtained at week 0. Receptors were obtained from a human donor with alopecia areata. Both conserved end residues are part of each CDR3. The order of the fields is CDR3 protein, CDR3 DNA, V gene, D gene, clone size, J gene. D genes are given only for firm matches. Clone size, where shown, is once, few, many, or a class for clones that have expanded.

CDR3: CAISVERTEAFF
DNA: TGTGCCATCAGTGTGGAGCGGACTGAAGCTTTCTTT
V: TRBV10-3
D: .
size: few
J: TRBJ1-1

CDR3: CAWREYGYTF
DNA: TGTGCCTGGAGAGAATATGGCTACACCTTC
V: TRBV30
D: .
size: once
J: TRBJ1-2

CDR3: CALSLRQGNYEQYF
DNA: TGTGCCTTGTCATTGAGGCAGGGGAACTACGAGCAGTACTTC
V: TRBV2
D: .
size: .
J: TRBJ2-7

CDR3: CASISLQGAPNTEAFF
DNA: TGTGCCAGCATCTCCTTGCAGGGGGCGCCGAACACTGAAGCTTTCTTT
V: TRBV27
D: TRBD1
size: .
J: TRBJ1-1

CDR3: CASREMDTDTQYF
DNA: TGTGCCAGCCGGGAAATGGACACAGATACGCAGTATTTT
V: TRBV2
D: .
size: .
J: TRBJ2-3

CDR3: CASSPLLNNEQFF
DNA: TGTGCCAGCAGCCCCCTTTTGAACAATGAGCAGTTCTTC
V: TRBV14
D: .
size: few
J: TRBJ2-1

CDR3: CAISESNQPQHF
DNA: TGTGCCATCAGCGAGTCCAATCAGCCCCAGCATTTT
V: TRBV10-3
D: .
size: .
J: TRBJ1-5

CDR3: CASSGRESQNIQYF
DNA: TGTGCCAGCAGCGGTAGAGAGTCCCAAAACATTCAGTACTTC
V: TRBV7-8
D: .
size: few
J: TRBJ2-4

CDR3: CASSEEGATDTQYF
DNA: TGTGCCAGCAGCGAGGAGGGGGCCACAGATACGCAGTATTTT
V: TRBV13
D: .
size: .
J: TRBJ2-3

CDR3: CASSEWDNSYNEQFF
DNA: TGTGCCAGCAGTGAGTGGGACAACTCCTACAATGAGCAGTTCTTC
V: TRBV25-1
D: .
size: .
J: TRBJ2-1

CDR3: CAWSVVGYEQYF
DNA: TGTGCCTGGAGTGTAGTGGGTTACGAGCAGTACTTC
V: TRBV30
D: .
size: few
J: TRBJ2-7